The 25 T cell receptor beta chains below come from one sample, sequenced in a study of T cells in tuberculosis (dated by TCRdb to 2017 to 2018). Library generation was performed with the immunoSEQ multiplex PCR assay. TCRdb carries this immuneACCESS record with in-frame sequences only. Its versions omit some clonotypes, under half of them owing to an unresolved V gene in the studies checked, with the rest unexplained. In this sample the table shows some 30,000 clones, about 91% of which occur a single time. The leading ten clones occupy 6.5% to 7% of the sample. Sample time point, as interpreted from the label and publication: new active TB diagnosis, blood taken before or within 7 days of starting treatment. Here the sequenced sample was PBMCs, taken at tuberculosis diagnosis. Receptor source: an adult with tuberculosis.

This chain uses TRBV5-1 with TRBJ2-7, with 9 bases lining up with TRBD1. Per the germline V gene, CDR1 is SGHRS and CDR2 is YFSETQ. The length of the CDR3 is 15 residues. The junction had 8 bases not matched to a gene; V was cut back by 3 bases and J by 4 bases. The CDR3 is CASSSERGQGYEQYF. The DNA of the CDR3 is TGCGCCAGCAGCTCCGAGAGGGGACAGGGTTACGAGCAGTACTTC.

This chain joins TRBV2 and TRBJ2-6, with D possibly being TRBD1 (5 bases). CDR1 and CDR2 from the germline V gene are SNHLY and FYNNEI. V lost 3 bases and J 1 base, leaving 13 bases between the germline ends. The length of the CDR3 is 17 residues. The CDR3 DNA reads TGTGCCAGCAGTGACGGCACAGGCGATTCTGGGGCCAACGTCCTGACTTTC. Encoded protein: CASSDGTGDSGANVLTF.

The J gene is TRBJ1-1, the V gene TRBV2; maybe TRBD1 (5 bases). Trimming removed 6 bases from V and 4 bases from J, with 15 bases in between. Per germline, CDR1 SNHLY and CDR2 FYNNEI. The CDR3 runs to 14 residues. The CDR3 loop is CASSEDISGTEAFF. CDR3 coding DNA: TGTGCCAGCAGCGAGGACATCTCCGGCACTGAAGCTTTCTTT.

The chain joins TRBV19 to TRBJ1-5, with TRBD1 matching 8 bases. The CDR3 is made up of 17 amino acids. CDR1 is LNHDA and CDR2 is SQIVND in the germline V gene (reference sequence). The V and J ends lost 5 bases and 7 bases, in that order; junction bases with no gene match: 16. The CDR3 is CASSGKPGQGRGQPQHF. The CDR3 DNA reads TGTGCCAGTAGTGGGAAACCTGGACAGGGACGCGGACAGCCCCAGCATTTT.

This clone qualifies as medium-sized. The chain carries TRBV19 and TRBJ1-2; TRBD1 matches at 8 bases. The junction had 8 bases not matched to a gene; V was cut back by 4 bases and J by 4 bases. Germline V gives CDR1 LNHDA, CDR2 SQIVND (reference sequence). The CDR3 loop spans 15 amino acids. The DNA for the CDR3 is TGTGCCAGTAGTAGGGCGGGAGGGACAGGCTATGGCTACACCTTC. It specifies CASSRAGGTGYGYTF.

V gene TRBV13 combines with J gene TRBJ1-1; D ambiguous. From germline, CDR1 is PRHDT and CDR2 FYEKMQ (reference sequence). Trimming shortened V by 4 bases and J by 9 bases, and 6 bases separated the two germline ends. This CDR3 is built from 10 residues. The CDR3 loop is CASSSSQAFF. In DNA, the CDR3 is TGTGCCAGCAGCTCTTCCCAAGCTTTCTTT.

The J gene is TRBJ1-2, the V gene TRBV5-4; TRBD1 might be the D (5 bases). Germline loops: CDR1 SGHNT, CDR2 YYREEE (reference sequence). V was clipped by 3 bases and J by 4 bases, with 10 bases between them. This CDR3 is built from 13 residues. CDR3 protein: CASSSDSLYGYTF. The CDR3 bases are TGTGCCAGCAGCTCTGACAGCCTCTATGGCTACACCTTC.

CDR3 in amino acids: CASDRQESSYEQYF. In nucleotides, the CDR3 is TGTGCCAGCGACCGACAGGAGAGCTCCTACGAGCAGTACTTC. The chain carries TRBV2 and TRBJ2-7, with D maybe TRBD1 (6 bases). Germline V gives CDR1 SNHLY, CDR2 FYNNEI. CDR3 length: 14 amino acids. V shed 8 bases and J shed 0 bases, with 14 bases lying between them.

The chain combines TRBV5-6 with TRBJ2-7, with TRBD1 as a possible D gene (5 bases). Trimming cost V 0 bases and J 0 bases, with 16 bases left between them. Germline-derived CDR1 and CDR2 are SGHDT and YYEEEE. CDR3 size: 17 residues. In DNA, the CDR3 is TGTGCCAGCAGCTTGGGGCAGGCGTACGACAGCTCCTACGAGCAGTACTTC. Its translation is CASSLGQAYDSSYEQYF.

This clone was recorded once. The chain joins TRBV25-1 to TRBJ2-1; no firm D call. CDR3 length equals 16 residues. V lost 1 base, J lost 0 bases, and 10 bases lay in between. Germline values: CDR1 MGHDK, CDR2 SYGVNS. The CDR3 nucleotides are TGTGCCAGCAGTGAATTAGACTCCGGCTCCTACAATGAGCAGTTCTTC. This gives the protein CASSELDSGSYNEQFF.

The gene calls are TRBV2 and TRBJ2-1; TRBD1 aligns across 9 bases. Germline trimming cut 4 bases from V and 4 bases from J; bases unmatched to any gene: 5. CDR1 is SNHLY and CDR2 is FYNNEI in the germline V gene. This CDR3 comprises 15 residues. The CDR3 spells CASSGGDRGYNEQFF. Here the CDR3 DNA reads TGTGCCAGCAGTGGGGGAGACAGGGGGTACAATGAGCAGTTCTTC.

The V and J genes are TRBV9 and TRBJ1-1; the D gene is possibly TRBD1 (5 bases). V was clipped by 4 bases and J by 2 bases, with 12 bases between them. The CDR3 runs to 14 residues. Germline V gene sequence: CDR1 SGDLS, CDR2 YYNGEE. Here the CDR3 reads CASSPGGGNTEAFF. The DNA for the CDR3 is TGTGCCAGCAGCCCCGGGGGGGGTAACACTGAAGCTTTCTTT.

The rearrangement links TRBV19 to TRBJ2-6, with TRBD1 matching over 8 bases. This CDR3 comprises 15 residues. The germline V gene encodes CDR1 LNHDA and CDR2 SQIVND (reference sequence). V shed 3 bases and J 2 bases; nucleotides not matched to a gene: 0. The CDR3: CASSMDRAGANVLTF. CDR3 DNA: TGTGCCAGTAGTATGGACAGGGCTGGGGCCAACGTCCTGACTTTC.

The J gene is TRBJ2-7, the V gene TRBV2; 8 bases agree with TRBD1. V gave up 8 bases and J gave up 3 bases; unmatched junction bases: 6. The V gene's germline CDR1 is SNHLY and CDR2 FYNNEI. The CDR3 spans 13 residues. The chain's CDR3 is CASLQGGFYEQYF. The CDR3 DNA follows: TGTGCCAGCCTACAGGGGGGTTTCTACGAGCAGTACTTC.

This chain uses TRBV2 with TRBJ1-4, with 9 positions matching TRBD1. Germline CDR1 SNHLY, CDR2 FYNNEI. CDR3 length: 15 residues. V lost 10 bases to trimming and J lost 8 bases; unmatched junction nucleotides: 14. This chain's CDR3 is CATFSGDRVREKLFF. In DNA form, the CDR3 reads TGTGCCACCTTTTCTGGGGACAGGGTTCGGGAAAAACTGTTTTTT.

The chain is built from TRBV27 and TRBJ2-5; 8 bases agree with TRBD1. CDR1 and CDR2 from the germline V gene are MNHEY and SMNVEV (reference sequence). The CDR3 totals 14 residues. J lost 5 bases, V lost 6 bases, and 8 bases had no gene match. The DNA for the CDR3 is TGTGCCAGCAGGCTTCGACAGGGGCGGGAGACCCAGTACTTC. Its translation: CASRLRQGRETQYF.

Here the CDR3 DNA reads TGTGCCAGCAGTCTAGGACTAGCGGAACTCCAAGAGACCCAGTACTTC. Its protein product is CASSLGLAELQETQYF. V gene TRBV9 combines with J gene TRBJ2-5; 10 nucleotides line up with TRBD2. Germline trimming cut 5 bases from V and 1 base from J; bases unmatched to any gene: 8. Per the germline V gene, CDR1 is SGDLS and CDR2 is YYNGEE. CDR3 length: 16 amino acids.

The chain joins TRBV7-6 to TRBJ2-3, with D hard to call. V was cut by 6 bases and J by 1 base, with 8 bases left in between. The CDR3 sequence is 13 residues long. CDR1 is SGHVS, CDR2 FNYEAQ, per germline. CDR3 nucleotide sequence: TGTGCCAGCAGTTCCTTCCGCACAGATACGCAGTATTTT. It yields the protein CASSSFRTDTQYF. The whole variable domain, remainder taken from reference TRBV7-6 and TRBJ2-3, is GAGVSQSPRYKVTKRGQDVALRCDPISGHVSLYWYRQALGQGPEFLTYFNYEAQQDKSGLPNDRFSAERPEGSISTLTIQRTEQRDSAMYRCASSSFRTDTQYFGPGTRLTVL.

DNA for the CDR3: TGTGCCAGCAGGGGAGCTTTCACTGAAGCTTTCTTT. Its translation is CASRGAFTEAFF. The V call is TRBV6-1, the J call TRBJ1-1; D is uncertain. The CDR3 has 12 residues. In germline, CDR1 is MNHNS, CDR2 SASEGT. Deletions cut 6 bases from V and 4 bases from J, with 9 bases between.

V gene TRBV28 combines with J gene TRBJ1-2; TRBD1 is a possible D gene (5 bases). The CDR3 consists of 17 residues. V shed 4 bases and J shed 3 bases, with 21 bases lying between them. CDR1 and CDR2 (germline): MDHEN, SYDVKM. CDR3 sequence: CASSSIRMGQGDYGYTF. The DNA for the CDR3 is TGTGCCAGCAGTTCTATCAGGATGGGGCAGGGTGACTATGGCTACACCTTC.

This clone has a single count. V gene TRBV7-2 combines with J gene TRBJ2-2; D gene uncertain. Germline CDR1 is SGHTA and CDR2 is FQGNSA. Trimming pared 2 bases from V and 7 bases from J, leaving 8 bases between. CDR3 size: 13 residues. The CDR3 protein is CASSLMGFGELFF. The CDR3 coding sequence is TGTGCCAGCAGCTTAATGGGCTTCGGGGAGCTGTTTTTT.

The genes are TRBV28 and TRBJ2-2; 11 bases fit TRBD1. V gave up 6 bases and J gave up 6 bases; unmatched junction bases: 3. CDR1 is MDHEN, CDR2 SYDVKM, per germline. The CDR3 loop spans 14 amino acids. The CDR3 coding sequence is TGTGCCAGCAGCCCGGGACAGGGGGCCGGGGAGCTGTTTTTT. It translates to CASSPGQGAGELFF.

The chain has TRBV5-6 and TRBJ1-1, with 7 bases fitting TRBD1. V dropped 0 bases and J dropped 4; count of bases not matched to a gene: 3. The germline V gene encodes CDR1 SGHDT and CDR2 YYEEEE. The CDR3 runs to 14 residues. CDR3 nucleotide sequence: TGTGCCAGCAGCTTGGATCCAGGGGGCACTGAAGCTTTCTTT. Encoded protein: CASSLDPGGTEAFF.

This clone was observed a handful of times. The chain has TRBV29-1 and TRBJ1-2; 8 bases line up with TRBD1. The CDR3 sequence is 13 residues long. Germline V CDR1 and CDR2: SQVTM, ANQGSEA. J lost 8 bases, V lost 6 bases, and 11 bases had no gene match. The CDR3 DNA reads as TGCAGCGTCGAAACGGACAGGGCTGCGGGCTACACCTTC. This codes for CSVETDRAAGYTF. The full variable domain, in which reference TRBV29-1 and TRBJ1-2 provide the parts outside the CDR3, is SAVISQKPSRDICQRGTSLTIQCQVDSQVTMMFWYRQQPGQSLTLIATANQGSEATYESGFVIDKFPISRPNLTFSTLTVSNMSPEDSSIYLCSVETDRAAGYTFGSGTRLTVV.

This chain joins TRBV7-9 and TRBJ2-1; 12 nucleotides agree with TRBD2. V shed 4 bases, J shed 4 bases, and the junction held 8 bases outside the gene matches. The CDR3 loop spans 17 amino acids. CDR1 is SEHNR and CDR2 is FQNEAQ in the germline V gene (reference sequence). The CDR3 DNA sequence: TGTGCCAGCAGCTCCCCTAGCGGGAGGGCCTTTTACAATGAGCAGTTCTTC. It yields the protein CASSSPSGRAFYNEQFF.